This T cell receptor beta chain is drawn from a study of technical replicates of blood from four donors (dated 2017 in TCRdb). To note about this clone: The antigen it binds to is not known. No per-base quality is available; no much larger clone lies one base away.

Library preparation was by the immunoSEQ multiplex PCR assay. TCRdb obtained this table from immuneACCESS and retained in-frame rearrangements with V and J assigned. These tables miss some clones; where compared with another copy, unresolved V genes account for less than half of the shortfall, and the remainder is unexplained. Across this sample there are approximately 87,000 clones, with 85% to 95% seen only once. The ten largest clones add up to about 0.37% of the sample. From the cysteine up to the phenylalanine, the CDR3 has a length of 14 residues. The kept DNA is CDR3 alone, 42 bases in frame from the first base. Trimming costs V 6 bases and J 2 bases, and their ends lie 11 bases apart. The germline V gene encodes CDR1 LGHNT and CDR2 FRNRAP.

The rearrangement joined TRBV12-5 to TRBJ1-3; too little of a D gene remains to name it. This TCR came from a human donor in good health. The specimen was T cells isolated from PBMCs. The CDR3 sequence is CASGPYSPGNTIYF. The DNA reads TGTGCTAGTGGACCCTATTCGCCTGGAAACACCATATATTTT.